These 23 T cell receptor beta chains were sequenced from one sample in a study of T cells in localized non-small cell lung cancer (dated by TCRdb to about 2020). Library creation used the immunoSEQ multiplex PCR assay. This immuneACCESS table, as held by TCRdb, lists in-frame sequences with V and J called but not all clones. Of the missing ones, under half trace to an unresolved V gene in checked studies; the others have no known cause. The sample includes 31,000 or so clones, with nearly 90% observed a single time. Approximately 10% of the sample belongs to the ten largest clones. The sample consisted of peripheral blood, taken before any cancer treatment. These receptors were obtained from a woman aged 35 to 75 with stage I lung adenocarcinoma.

V is TRBV19 and J is TRBJ2-4, with 8 bases fitting TRBD1. The germline V gene encodes CDR1 LNHDA and CDR2 SQIVND (reference sequence). V lost 5 bases and J lost 6; bases outside the gene matches: 9. The CDR3 runs to 15 residues. The CDR3 region has the DNA TGTGCCAGTAGTCGTCTGGGGGACAGGAGAAACATTCAGTACTTC. Its translation is CASSRLGDRRNIQYF.

In DNA, the CDR3 is TGCGCCAGCAGCGCCCTTCGCATTAGGGAGACCCAGTACTTC. It codes for CASSALRIRETQYF. V and J are TRBV4-3 and TRBJ2-5; D uncertain. CDR3 length: 14 amino acids. V was pared by 5 bases and J by 5 bases, with 15 bases between. Germline CDR1 and CDR2: LGHNA and YSLEER.

The chain has TRBV27 and TRBJ2-3, with 8 bases aligning to TRBD2. J was trimmed by 4 bases and V by 8 bases; bases with no gene match: 11. Germline V lookup: CDR1 MNHEY, CDR2 SMNVEV (reference sequence). This CDR3 is built from 15 residues. This CDR3 is CASRTGLVVADTQYF. The CDR3 region has the DNA TGTGCCAGCCGAACGGGACTAGTGGTAGCAGATACGCAGTATTTT.

The chain links TRBV2 to TRBJ2-7; possibly TRBD1 for D (5 bases). This CDR3 contains 12 residues. V was pared by 7 bases and J by 6 bases, with 13 bases between. Per germline, CDR1 SNHLY and CDR2 FYNNEI. The DNA for the CDR3 is TGTGCCAGCACCAGAGACAGACCCGAGCAGTACTTC. The encoded protein is CASTRDRPEQYF.

This chain connects TRBV7-3 to TRBJ2-3, with 8 nucleotides matching TRBD2. The CDR3 sequence is 19 residues long. V shed 2 bases and J 0 bases; nucleotides not matched to a gene: 13. The germline V gene encodes CDR1 SGHTA and CDR2 FQGTGA. CDR3 region: CASSLLGSGGFSSTDTQYF. DNA for the CDR3: TGTGCCAGCAGCTTATTAGGGAGCGGGGGCTTTTCTAGCACAGATACGCAGTATTTT. Drawing the rest from reference TRBV7-3 and TRBJ2-3, the complete variable domain is GAGVSQTPSNKVTEKGKYVELRCDPISGHTALYWYRQSLGQGPEFLIYFQGTGAADDSGLPNDRFFAVRPEGSVSTLKIQRTERGDSAVYLCASSLLGSGGFSSTDTQYFGPGTRLTVL.

Of note for this clone: This sample includes further DNA sequences coding for the same CDR3. This chain connects TRBV27 to TRBJ1-2, with TRBD1 matching 8 bases. V lost 7 bases and J lost 8; bases outside the gene matches: 9. Germline assignment: CDR1 MNHEY and CDR2 SMNVEV (reference sequence). CDR3 length equals 13 residues. CDR3 DNA: TGTGCCAGCACTTTGCAGGGGGCAGGCGGCTACACCTTC. Protein sequence: CASTLQGAGGYTF.

This sequence joins TRBV19 and TRBJ2-5, with D perhaps matching TRBD1 or TRBD2 (7 bases each). CDR1 is LNHDA and CDR2 is SQIVND in the germline V gene (reference sequence). CDR3 size: 15 residues. V was trimmed by 4 bases and J by 7 bases, leaving 19 bases between them. CDR3 in DNA: TGTGCCAGTAGTACGCGGACAGGCACGGGGGGGACCCAGTACTTC. Its protein product is CASSTRTGTGGTQYF.

The V and J genes are TRBV5-1 and TRBJ2-1; TRBD2 is a possible D gene (6 bases). Trimming removed 2 bases at V and 6 bases at J, with 12 bases between. CDR1 and CDR2 (germline): SGHRS, YFSETQ. The CDR3 extends over 14 amino acids. As DNA, the CDR3 is TGCGCCAGCAGCTTCTCCGGGAGTGGCAATGAGCAGTTCTTC. It yields the protein CASSFSGSGNEQFF.

The V call is TRBV29-1, the J call TRBJ2-7; 8 bases map to TRBD2. CDR3 length equals 12 residues. J gave up 4 bases and V 6 bases, and 5 bases lay outside the gene matches. CDR1 and CDR2 (germline): SQVTM, ANQGSEA. The CDR3 DNA sequence: TGCAGCGTCCGGGAGGGCCGGTACGAGCAGTACTTC. Residues: CSVREGRYEQYF.

This chain joins TRBV6-1 and TRBJ1-1; D possibly corresponds to TRBD1 (6 bases). This CDR3 has 14 amino acids. The ends were cut back, 3 bases at V and 7 bases at J, with 15 bases in the middle. Germline V CDR1 and CDR2: MNHNS, SASEGT. The CDR3 nucleotides are TGTGCCAGCAGTGAGTCAGGGACACCCTTTGAAGCTTTCTTT. Translated: CASSESGTPFEAFF.

This clone was detected only a few times. J is TRBJ1-1 and V is TRBV7-9; D is undetermined. The CDR3 sequence is 13 residues long. V lost 10 bases, J lost 1 base, and 13 bases lay in between. Germline V gene data show CDR1 as SEHNR and CDR2 as FQNEAQ (reference sequence). The CDR3 loop reads CATAGRGNTEAFF. CDR3 in DNA: TGTGCCACCGCGGGGAGAGGGAACACTGAAGCTTTCTTT.

This chain links TRBV7-8 with TRBJ1-3, with no clear D. This CDR3 has 15 amino acids. Germline values: CDR1 SGHVS, CDR2 FQNEAQ. Between the trimmed V and J ends, which lost 5 bases and 6 bases, there was a span of 17 bases. CDR3 sequence reads: CASSPDPRRVNTIYF. The DNA of the CDR3 is TGTGCCAGCAGCCCTGACCCGAGGAGGGTAAACACCATATATTTT.

J is TRBJ1-4 and V is TRBV5-6; possibly TRBD1 for D (5 bases). Germline CDR1 reads SGHDT; CDR2 reads YYEEEE. V lost 0 bases and J lost 6, with 9 bases in between. The CDR3 has 14 amino acids. This chain's CDR3 is CASSLGTGDEKLFF. The DNA for the CDR3 is TGTGCCAGCAGCTTGGGGACGGGGGATGAAAAACTGTTTTTT.

This sequence joins TRBV19 and TRBJ2-7; D uncertain. The CDR3 extends over 15 amino acids. Germline assignment: CDR1 LNHDA and CDR2 SQIVND (reference sequence). V lost 6 bases to trimming and J lost 2 bases, with 17 bases between them. The CDR3 DNA is TGTGCCAGTAGCGATAACGCGTACAGCCCCTACGAGCAGTACTTC. The encoded protein is CASSDNAYSPYEQYF.

This chain joins TRBV6-1 and TRBJ1-2; 7 bases align to TRBD1. Germline CDR1 and CDR2: MNHNS and SASEGT. There are 13 residues in the CDR3. V was clipped by 3 bases and J by 4 bases; unmatched bases: 2. CDR3 protein: CASSDDRVYGYTF. The CDR3 DNA reads as TGTGCCAGCAGTGATGACAGGGTCTATGGCTACACCTTC.

V gene TRBV9 combines with J gene TRBJ2-3; the match to TRBD2 covers 9 bases. V gave up 2 bases and J gave up 6 bases; unmatched junction bases: 7. Per the germline V gene, CDR1 is SGDLS and CDR2 is YYNGEE. The length of the CDR3 is 15 residues. In nucleotides, the CDR3 is TGTGCCAGCAGCGTTGGACTAGCGCAGGCTGATACGCAGTATTTT. Its protein is CASSVGLAQADTQYF.

The chain is built from TRBV11-1 and TRBJ2-2; possibly TRBD2 for D (5 bases). The germline gives CDR1 SGHAT, CDR2 FQDESV (reference sequence). The V and J ends lost 9 bases and 6 bases respectively, with 11 bases between them. The CDR3 has 12 amino acids. The CDR3 region has the DNA TGTGCCAGAGGGCAGGAGGCCGGGGAGCTGTTTTTT. It encodes CARGQEAGELFF.

The CDR3 DNA reads TGTGCCAGCAGTTACGGGACAGGGCGCGAGCAGTACTTC. As protein: CASSYGTGREQYF. The chain uses TRBV6-5 and TRBJ2-7, with 9 bases fitting TRBD1. The CDR3 has 13 residues. Germline assignment: CDR1 MNHEY and CDR2 SVGAGI. V lost 2 bases to trimming and J lost 6 bases; unmatched junction nucleotides: 2.

The chain couples TRBV27 to TRBJ2-3; D gene ambiguous. The V gene lost 10 bases and the J gene lost 3 bases, with 14 bases spanning the gap. Germline V gene sequence: CDR1 MNHEY, CDR2 SMNVEV (reference sequence). This CDR3 region has 13 residues. CDR3 region: CATSASGTDTQYF. The CDR3 nucleotides read TGTGCCACTTCAGCCTCAGGTACAGATACGCAGTATTTT.

This sequence joins TRBV28 and TRBJ2-3, with D unclear. Germline V gene sequence: CDR1 MDHEN, CDR2 SYDVKM. The CDR3 length is 13 residues. Deletions cut 3 bases from V and 2 bases from J, with 6 bases between. The CDR3 spells CASSFEDTDTQYF. The CDR3 DNA sequence: TGTGCCAGCAGTTTTGAAGACACAGATACGCAGTATTTT.

Here the CDR3 DNA reads TGTGCCAGCAGTGTTGGACAGGGCCCTTACTTC. Its translation is CASSVGQGPYF. The chain recombines TRBV6-6 with TRBJ2-7; TRBD1 matches 8 bases. Germline V gene sequence: CDR1 MNHNY, CDR2 SVGAGI (reference sequence). This CDR3 region has 11 residues. Germline trimming cut 5 bases from V and 13 bases from J; bases unmatched to any gene: 7.

This clone was seen a single time. The J gene is TRBJ1-4, the V gene TRBV7-9; 7 positions match TRBD1. Germline loops: CDR1 SEHNR, CDR2 FQNEAQ (reference sequence). The ends lost 2 bases at V and 8 bases at J; junction bases unmatched: 2. The CDR3 runs to 13 residues. CDR3 nucleotides: TGTGCCAGCAGCTTACCAGGGGGGGAAAAACTGTTTTTT. Protein product: CASSLPGGEKLFF.

This sequence joins TRBV10-3 and TRBJ2-7; possible D gene TRBD1, 6 bases. With 0 bases removed from V and 0 bases from J, the gap between germline ends came to 6 bases. The CDR3 length is 14 residues. The germline V gene has CDR1 ENHRY and CDR2 SYGVKD. The chain's CDR3 is CAISESTGSYEQYF. The CDR3 nucleotides read TGTGCCATCAGTGAGTCGACAGGCTCCTACGAGCAGTACTTC.